This entry describes one TCR beta chain. Its specificity is not known. PCR primers comprised 60 Vbeta and 13 Jbeta primers. Assay: immunoSEQ multiplex PCR; the TCRdb copy retains only in-frame clones and omits some. The sample holds around 100,000 clones, around two thirds seen once. The source of the sample is a study of cytomegalovirus exposure and HLA in healthy donors. About the study: Sequencing of some 190 million T cells in an earlier analysis found approximately 120 million unique TCR beta sequences.

The CDR3 covers 15 residues. Losses at the gene ends were 7 bases for V and 7 bases for J; bases not matched to a gene: 11. Germline assignment: CDR1 MNHEY and CDR2 SMNVEV (reference sequence). Broader study findings: Published work reported that the classifier diagnosed cytomegalovirus status with high specificity and sensitivity. Sequences of the TCR beta chain were said to predict the HLA-A and HLA-B alleles of most subjects accurately. 16,951 TCR beta sequences were associated with HLA alleles at 0.05 false discovery rate in a later analysis.

Input material: PBMCs. The receptor comes from a man in his fifties or sixties in good health and CMV-seropositive. The genes are TRBV27 and TRBJ1-5, with 9 bases fitting TRBD1. CDR3 sequence (DNA): TGTGCCAGCAACCCCGGACAGGGGATAGGGCAGCCCCAGCATTTT. Translated, it gives CASNPGQGIGQPQHF.